What follows describes a single T cell receptor (beta chain). This specimen comes from a study of blood T cell repertoires in COVID-19. Study-level background: Samples taken during acute and convalescent COVID-19 were collected in the United States, Italy and Spain.

The germline CDR1 and CDR2 sequences are SGHTA and FQGNSA. The CDR3 consists of 15 residues. V dropped 1 base and J dropped 3 bases, with 12 bases sitting between them. TCRdb's copy holds only in-frame clones and misses some; the assay was immunoSEQ multiplex PCR. The repertoire holds some 250,000 clones, 70% to 90% seen once, with 0.95% to 1% in the top ten. This clonotype was sampled from a woman aged 40 to 50 who had recovered from COVID-19. Material: peripheral blood. V gene TRBV7-2 combines with J gene TRBJ1-2, with D tentatively TRBD1 (5 bases). DNA for the CDR3: TGTGCCAGCAGCTTAGGGTTGGGGCCATACTATGGCTACACCTTC. Translated, it gives CASSLGLGPYYGYTF.